This T cell receptor beta chain derives from a study of blood T cells in healthy people across ages. The V end lost 8 bases, the J end lost 0 bases, and 14 bases lay between the germline ends. Germline CDR1 SNHLY, CDR2 FYNNEI. This CDR3 is 16 amino acids long. Sample-barcoded 5' priming and a J-beta primer mix drove a second PCR of about 6 to 12 cycles. TCRdb itself ran the 5' RACE reads through MiXCR, one entry per CDR3 protein. This repertoire shows about 1.4 million distinct CDR3 sequences, around 59% found once; its top ten account for more than 6%. This clonotype was detected only a few times. The V and J genes are TRBV2 and TRBJ2-6, with D perhaps matching TRBD1 (6 bases). Sequencing was performed on blood. This receptor was taken from a man between 18 and 29 years old in good health. CDR3 coding DNA: TGTGCCAGCCTGGGGACACTAAGCTCTGGGGCCAACGTCCTGACTTTC. Translated, it gives CASLGTLSSGANVLTF.